The 5 T cell receptor beta chains below were found in one sample sequenced in a study of patients and donors after allogeneic stem cell transplantation. A single record per CDR3 protein comes from TCRdb applying MiXCR to the RT-PCR reads. Among about 960,000 distinct CDR3 sequences listed, roughly 17% were seen once. Sequencing was done on a sample of blood, either unsorted or a sorted T cell fraction (not recorded which). The receptors were sampled from a human donor who was either an allogeneic HSCT recipient or a stem cell or donor lymphocyte infusion donor (not recorded which). It is not recorded whose cells these are; they may come from a transplant donor.

V and J are TRBV20-1 and TRBJ2-5; 10 nucleotides match TRBD1. Germline CDR1 reads DFQATT; CDR2 reads SNEGSKA (reference sequence). CDR3 length: 17 residues. After removal of 3 bases from V and 2 bases from J, the junction contained 12 bases not matched to a gene. The CDR3 protein is CSASPPAGTGAQETQYF. For the CDR3, the DNA is TGCAGTGCTAGTCCTCCCGCCGGGACAGGGGCGCAAGAGACCCAGTACTTC.

V is TRBV18 and J is TRBJ2-1; 7 bases fit TRBD1. Trimming removed 4 bases from V and 2 bases from J; junction bases left unmatched: 5. The CDR3 totals 15 residues. The germline CDR1 and CDR2 sequences are KGHSH and LQKENI. CDR3 loop: CASSRQGQPYNEQFF. The CDR3 DNA reads TGTGCCAGCTCACGACAGGGACAGCCCTACAATGAGCAGTTCTTC.

J is TRBJ1-1 and V is TRBV2; D remains ambiguous. Trimming shortened V by 3 bases and J by 0 bases, and 8 bases separated the two germline ends. The CDR3 has 14 amino acids. Germline CDR1 and CDR2: SNHLY and FYNNEI. In nucleotides, the CDR3 is TGTGCCAGCAGTGACTGGGGTTTGAACACTGAAGCTTTCTTT. Translated, it gives CASSDWGLNTEAFF.

This clonotype was detected ten times or more. The chain couples TRBV11-2 to TRBJ2-6, with D unclear. The CDR3 runs 14 residues. V lost 5 bases to trimming and J lost 0 bases, with 5 bases between them. Germline CDR1 and CDR2: SGHAT and FQNNGV. In nucleotides, the CDR3 is TGTGCCAGCAGCCGTAGCTCTGGGGCCAACGTCCTGACTTTC. This encodes CASSRSSGANVLTF.

This clonotype was observed a few times. The chain recombines TRBV5-1 with TRBJ1-2; the match to TRBD1 covers 8 bases. The V segment lost 3 bases and the J segment 2 bases; nucleotides outside the gene matches: 9. Germline-derived CDR1 and CDR2 are SGHRS and YFSETQ. The CDR3 runs 16 residues. The CDR3, as DNA: TGCGCCAGCAGCTCAGGGGGCGGAATGTCAAACTATGGCTACACCTTC. Protein: CASSSGGGMSNYGYTF.